Listed here are 15 T cell receptor beta chains from one sample, sequenced in a study of cytomegalovirus exposure and HLA in healthy donors. The PCR employed 60 Vbeta primers together with 13 Jbeta primers. TCRdb's copy holds only in-frame clones and misses some; the assay was immunoSEQ multiplex PCR. The profile shows around 130,000 clones, 66% of them singletons. The material sequenced was PBMCs. Receptors were obtained from a woman aged 55-70 years in good health and CMV-seronegative.

This chain joins TRBV28 and TRBJ2-7; the D is unclear. The CDR3 has 11 amino acids. Germline lookup yields CDR1 MDHEN and CDR2 SYDVKM. Trimming removed 2 bases from V and 9 bases from J, with 8 bases in between. The CDR3 DNA sequence: TGTGCCAGCAGTTTAGGCTTGTGGCAGTACTTC. Translated: CASSLGLWQYF.

This clone was picked up a small number of times. This chain joins TRBV6-5 and TRBJ2-2; 9 bases align to TRBD1. This CDR3 is 14 amino acids long. Germline trimming cut 7 bases from V and 4 bases from J; bases unmatched to any gene: 4. Germline V CDR1 and CDR2: MNHEY, SVGAGI. Here the CDR3 DNA reads TGTGCCAGCAAAGGGACAGGGCGCACCGGGGAGCTGTTTTTT. Its protein product is CASKGTGRTGELFF.

The J gene is TRBJ2-5, the V gene TRBV19; 12 nucleotides agree with TRBD1. Trimming cost V 4 bases and J 5 bases; bases outside gene matches: 5. This CDR3 contains 15 residues. Germline assignment: CDR1 LNHDA and CDR2 SQIVND (reference sequence). CDR3 loop: CASSKGDRGRETQYF. In DNA form, the CDR3 reads TGTGCCAGTAGTAAAGGGGACAGGGGGCGCGAGACCCAGTACTTC.

This clone turned up a few times. The chain couples TRBV19 to TRBJ2-3, with TRBD2 identical over 7 bases. CDR3 size: 14 residues. The germline V gene has CDR1 LNHDA and CDR2 SQIVND (reference sequence). The junction had 9 bases not matched to a gene; V was cut back by 6 bases and J by 6 bases. CDR3 residues: CASRERGLSDTQYF. The CDR3 DNA reads TGTGCCAGTAGAGAGCGGGGCCTCAGCGATACGCAGTATTTT. The whole variable domain, filled in from reference TRBV19 and TRBJ2-3, reads DGGITQSPKYLFRKEGQNVTLSCEQNLNHDAMYWYRQDPGQGLRLIYYSQIVNDFQKGDIAEGYSVSREKKESFPLTVTSAQKNPTAFYLCASRERGLSDTQYFGPGTRLTVL.

The gene calls are TRBV28 and TRBJ2-3; D may be TRBD1 (6 bases). This CDR3 region has 15 residues. Per the germline V gene, CDR1 is MDHEN and CDR2 is SYDVKM. V was shortened by 4 bases and J by 4 bases, with 15 bases between the two germline ends. CDR3 amino acids: CASSWIGKGADTQYF. The CDR3 nucleotides are TGTGCCAGCAGTTGGATCGGGAAGGGGGCAGATACGCAGTATTTT.

V gene TRBV7-2 combines with J gene TRBJ1-1; D is perhaps TRBD1 (6 bases). CDR1 is SGHTA and CDR2 is FQGNSA in the germline V gene. The V end was cut by 4 bases, the J end by 5 bases, with 11 bases between. The CDR3 is 13 amino acids. CDR3 DNA sequence: TGTGCCAGCAGCTCAAACAGGGTGACTGAAGCTTTCTTT. Encoded protein: CASSSNRVTEAFF.

This clone was recorded a few times. This chain connects TRBV19 to TRBJ1-2, with D perhaps TRBD1 (5 bases). This CDR3 is built from 13 residues. The V gene lost 6 bases and the J gene lost 1 base, with 9 bases spanning the gap. Germline-derived CDR1 and CDR2 are LNHDA and SQIVND (reference sequence). The DNA of the CDR3 is TGTGCCAGTAGAGGGGATTTTAACTATGGCTACACCTTC. Amino acids: CASRGDFNYGYTF.

The sample holds one count of this clone. The chain is built from TRBV19 and TRBJ2-3; 8 positions match TRBD1. This CDR3 comprises 14 residues. J gave up 3 bases and V 6 bases, and 5 bases lay outside the gene matches. Germline CDR1 is LNHDA and CDR2 is SQIVND (reference sequence). In DNA form, the CDR3 reads TGTGCCAGTAGCCCCTGGACAGGGACAGATACGCAGTATTTT. It codes for CASSPWTGTDTQYF. Based on the CDR3 plus reference TRBV19 and TRBJ2-3, the full variable domain is DGGITQSPKYLFRKEGQNVTLSCEQNLNHDAMYWYRQDPGQGLRLIYYSQIVNDFQKGDIAEGYSVSREKKESFPLTVTSAQKNPTAFYLCASSPWTGTDTQYFGPGTRLTVL.

For the CDR3, the DNA is TGTGCCAGCAGCCGGACCAGGGGTTCAACCTACGAGCAGTACTTC. Its translation is CASSRTRGSTYEQYF. The rearrangement uses TRBV7-2 and TRBJ2-5, with D possibly being TRBD1 (6 bases). With the DNA end fitting TRBJ2-7 better, the J assignment may be wrong. Germline loops: CDR1 SGHTA, CDR2 FQGNSA. The length of the CDR3 is 15 residues.

This rearrangement joins TRBV6-5 to TRBJ1-5, with D maybe TRBD1 (6 bases). CDR3 length equals 13 residues. V was clipped by 6 bases and J by 5 bases, with 11 bases between them. Germline CDR1 and CDR2: MNHEY and SVGAGI. The CDR3 coding sequence is TGTGCCAGCAGGATGGGGGCTGATCAGCCCCAGCATTTT. Translation: CASRMGADQPQHF.

About this clone: The junction and the germline gene differ at one end; a read error may be behind it. The chain recombines TRBV7-7 with TRBJ2-5; a possible D gene is TRBD1 (5 bases). Germline loops: CDR1 SSHAT, CDR2 FNYEAQ (reference sequence). There are 15 residues in the CDR3. CDR3 in amino acids: CASSLERAGQETQYF. The CDR3 region has the DNA TGTGCTAGCAGCTTAGAAAGGGCAGGGCAAGAGACCCAGTACTTC.

CDR3 protein: CASSEGLAGGWETQYF. DNA for the CDR3: TGTGCCAGCAGTGAAGGCCTAGCGGGGGGCTGGGAGACCCAGTACTTC. The genes are TRBV2 and TRBJ2-5; 11 bases are a match to TRBD2. Trimming cost V 1 base and J 5 bases; bases outside gene matches: 6. The CDR3 spans 16 residues. Germline V gene sequence: CDR1 SNHLY, CDR2 FYNNEI.

The rearrangement links TRBV21-1 to TRBJ1-2; the DNA was not used to check the table's D call, TRBD1. TRBV21-1 is marked as a pseudogene. This CDR3 spans 15 amino acids. CDR3 protein: CASSKETGGAYGYTF. CDR3 DNA: TGTGCCAGCAGCAAGGAAACAGGGGGCGCCTATGGCTACACCTTC.

The chain couples TRBV5-1 to TRBJ1-2; D perhaps matches TRBD1 (6 bases). This CDR3 spans 16 amino acids. Trimming shortened V by 7 bases and J by 3 bases, and 22 bases separated the two germline ends. CDR1 and CDR2 (germline): SGHRS, YFSETQ. CDR3 nucleotide sequence: TGCGCCAGCGGACCCCTAAATTCACAGGGCGACTATGGCTACACCTTC. The encoded protein is CASGPLNSQGDYGYTF.

This chain joins TRBV7-2 and TRBJ1-2; 9 bases are a match to TRBD1. Losses at the gene ends were 5 bases for V and 4 bases for J; bases not matched to a gene: 8. The V gene's germline CDR1 is SGHTA and CDR2 FQGNSA. This CDR3 has 15 amino acids. The CDR3 reads CASSPVGDRVYGYTF. DNA for the CDR3: TGTGCCAGCAGCCCGGTCGGGGACAGGGTCTATGGCTACACCTTC.